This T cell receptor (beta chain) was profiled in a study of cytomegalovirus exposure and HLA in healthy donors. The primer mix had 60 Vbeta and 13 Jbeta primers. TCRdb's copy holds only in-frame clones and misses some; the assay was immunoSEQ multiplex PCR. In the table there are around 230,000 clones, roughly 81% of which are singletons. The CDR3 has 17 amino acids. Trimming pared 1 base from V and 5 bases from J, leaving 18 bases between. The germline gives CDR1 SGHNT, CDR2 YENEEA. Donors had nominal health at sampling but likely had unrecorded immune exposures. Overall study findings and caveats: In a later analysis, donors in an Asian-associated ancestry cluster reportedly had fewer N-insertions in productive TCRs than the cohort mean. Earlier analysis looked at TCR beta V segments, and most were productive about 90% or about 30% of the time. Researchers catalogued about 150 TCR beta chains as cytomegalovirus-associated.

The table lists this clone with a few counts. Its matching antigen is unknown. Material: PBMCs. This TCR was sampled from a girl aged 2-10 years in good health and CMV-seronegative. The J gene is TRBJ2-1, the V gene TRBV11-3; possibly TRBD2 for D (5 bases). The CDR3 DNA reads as TGTGCCAGCAGCTTAGGCTGGGGAGCCCCCATTGACAATGAGCAGTTCTTC. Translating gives CASSLGWGAPIDNEQFF.